What follows is one TCR beta chain and its context. These data are taken from a study of blood T cell repertoires in COVID-19. Turning to the study itself: Acute and convalescent COVID-19 samples came from the United States, Italy and Spain.

Per germline, CDR1 MNHEY and CDR2 SVGAGI. Trimming at V came to 0 bases and at J to 4 bases, leaving 2 bases not matched to a gene. CDR3 length: 14 amino acids. Authors' methods: Amplification from reference gene primers served as the basis for estimated nucleated cell counts. The protocol was immunoSEQ multiplex PCR, while the TCRdb copy is restricted to in-frame clones and leaves out a portion. V and J calls and clone size are as listed in that table; D and trimming were resolved from the DNA. Here the sample spans roughly 68,000 clones, roughly 85% being singletons. The sequence was collected from a man between 50 and 59 years old with acute or convalescent COVID-19. The material sequenced was peripheral blood. The V gene is TRBV6-5, the J gene TRBJ1-2, with TRBD1 identical over 7 bases. For the CDR3, the DNA is TGTGCCAGCAGTTACTCGAGACAGGGCTATGGCTACACCTTC. This gives the protein CASSYSRQGYGYTF.